This entry describes one T cell receptor (beta chain). What it recognizes is unknown. TCRdb reprocessed the 5' RACE reads via MiXCR and lists one record per CDR3 protein. This table holds roughly 120,000 distinct CDR3 sequences, roughly 18% found once. The data originate from a study of human T cells and chemical hapten exposure. Study outcomes and limitations: High-frequency TCRs, those above 1 in 1000, stayed the same after DPC sensitization.

Germline V gives CDR1 KGHSH, CDR2 LQKENI. V was cut by 6 bases and J by 4 bases, with 13 bases left in between. The CDR3 sequence is 14 residues long. Total RNA came from unfractionated whole blood. The origin of this receptor is a human donor in good health. V is TRBV18 and J is TRBJ1-5; D might be TRBD1 (6 bases). Written as DNA, the CDR3 is TGTGCCAGCTCCGGAGGCAGGGGTAATCAGCCCCAGCATTTT. Encoded protein: CASSGGRGNQPQHF.